This TCR beta chain was captured in a study of T cell responses to AZD1222 COVID-19 vaccine. Overall study findings and caveats: Close to half of spike-specific TCRs reportedly recognize unmutated variant regions. Repertoire sampling occurred only after the peak T cell response. Baseline seropositivity occurred in only 5 or 6 AZD1222 recipients. Donors, mostly white British, included more females; clonal diversity was possibly underestimated.

Germline V gene lookup returns CDR1 SGHAT and CDR2 FQNNGV. The V segment lost 1 base and the J segment 4 bases; nucleotides outside the gene matches: 4. This CDR3 has 15 residues. Note on this clone: Its antigen is undetermined.

Repertoires were generated with immunoSEQ multiplex PCR, while TCRdb's copy carries only in-frame clones and drops some. The top ten hold approximately 12% of the sample, which has some 100,000 clones, approximately 87% seen once. This TCR came from an adult in good health. This sample comprised peripheral blood, obtained on day 0 of AZD1222 vaccination. V usage is TRBV11-2 and J usage is TRBJ2-1; 7 bases line up with TRBD2. Here the CDR3 DNA reads TGTGCCAGCAGCTTAGCCCCTAGCGGATACAATGAGCAGTTCTTC. Protein sequence: CASSLAPSGYNEQFF.